The entry below gives a single T cell receptor (beta chain) sequence along with its context. The data were obtained in a study of human T cells and chemical hapten exposure. Across the study: Small pooled library volume differences mainly caused per-sample TCR yield variation.

Attachment of unique molecular identifiers to individual cDNA molecules was performed in the library. Per the original data handling: Across samples, TCR counts had a median of about 93,000 and ranged from roughly 23,224 to 690,600. TCRdb re-analysed the 5' RACE reads in MiXCR, keeping a single row per CDR3 protein. These V and J calls rely on TCRdb rather than the paper's analysis. This sample has roughly 120,000 distinct CDR3 sequences; around 20% occur once, and the top ten carry roughly 2.8%. The CDR3 extends over 15 amino acids. The ends lost 2 bases at V and 7 bases at J; junction bases unmatched: 8. Per the germline V gene, CDR1 is MNHEY and CDR2 is SVGAGI. Unfractionated whole blood was the source of the extracted total RNA.

The receptor was isolated from a human donor in good health. The gene calls are TRBV6-5 and TRBJ1-2, with 9 bases identical to TRBD1. In DNA, the CDR3 is TGTGCCAGCAGTTACACCCCACAGGGGGCGAGTGGCTACACCTTC. Residues: CASSYTPQGASGYTF.